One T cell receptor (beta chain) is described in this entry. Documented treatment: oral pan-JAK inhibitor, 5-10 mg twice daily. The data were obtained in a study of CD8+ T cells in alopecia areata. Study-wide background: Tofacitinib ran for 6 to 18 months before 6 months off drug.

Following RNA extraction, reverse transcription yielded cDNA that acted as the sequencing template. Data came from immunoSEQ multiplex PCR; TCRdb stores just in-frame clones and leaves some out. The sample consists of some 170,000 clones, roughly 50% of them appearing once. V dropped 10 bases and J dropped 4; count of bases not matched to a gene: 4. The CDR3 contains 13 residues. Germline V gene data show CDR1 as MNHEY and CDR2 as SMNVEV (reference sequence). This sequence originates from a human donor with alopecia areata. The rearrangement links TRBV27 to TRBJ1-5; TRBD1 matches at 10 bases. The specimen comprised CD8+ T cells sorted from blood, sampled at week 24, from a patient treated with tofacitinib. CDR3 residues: CATGTGVNQPQHF. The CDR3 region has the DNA TGTGCCACCGGGACAGGGGTAAATCAGCCCCAGCATTTT.